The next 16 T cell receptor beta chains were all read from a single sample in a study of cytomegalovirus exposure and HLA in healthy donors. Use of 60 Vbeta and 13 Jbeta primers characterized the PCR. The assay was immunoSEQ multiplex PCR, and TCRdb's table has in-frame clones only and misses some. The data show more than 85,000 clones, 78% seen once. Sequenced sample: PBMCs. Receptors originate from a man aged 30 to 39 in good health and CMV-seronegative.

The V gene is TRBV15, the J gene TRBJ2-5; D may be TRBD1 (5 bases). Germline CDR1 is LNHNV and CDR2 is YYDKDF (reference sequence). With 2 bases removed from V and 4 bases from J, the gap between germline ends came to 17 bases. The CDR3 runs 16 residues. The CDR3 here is CATSRSLAGWGETQYF. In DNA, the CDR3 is TGTGCCACCAGCAGATCGCTTGCAGGGTGGGGAGAGACCCAGTACTTC.

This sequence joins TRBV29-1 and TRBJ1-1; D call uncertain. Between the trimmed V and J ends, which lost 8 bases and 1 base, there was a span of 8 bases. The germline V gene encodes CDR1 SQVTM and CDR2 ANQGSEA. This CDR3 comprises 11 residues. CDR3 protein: CSIRENTEAFF. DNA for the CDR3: TGCAGCATTCGGGAGAACACTGAAGCTTTCTTT.

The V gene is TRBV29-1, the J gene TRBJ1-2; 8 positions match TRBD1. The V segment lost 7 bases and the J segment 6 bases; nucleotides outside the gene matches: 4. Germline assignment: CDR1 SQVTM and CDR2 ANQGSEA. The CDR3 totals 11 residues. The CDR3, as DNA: TGCAGCGGGCGGACAGGGAATGGCTACACCTTC. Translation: CSGRTGNGYTF. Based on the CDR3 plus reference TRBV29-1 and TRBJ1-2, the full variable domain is SAVISQKPSRDICQRGTSLTIQCQVDSQVTMMFWYRQQPGQSLTLIATANQGSEATYESGFVIDKFPISRPNLTFSTLTVSNMSPEDSSIYLCSGRTGNGYTFGSGTRLTVV.

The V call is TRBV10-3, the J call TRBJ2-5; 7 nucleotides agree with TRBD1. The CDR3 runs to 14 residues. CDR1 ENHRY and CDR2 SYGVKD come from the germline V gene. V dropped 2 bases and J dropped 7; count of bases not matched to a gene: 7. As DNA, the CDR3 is TGTGCCATCAGTGAGAAGACAGGGAAGGCGACCCAGTACTTC. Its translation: CAISEKTGKATQYF.

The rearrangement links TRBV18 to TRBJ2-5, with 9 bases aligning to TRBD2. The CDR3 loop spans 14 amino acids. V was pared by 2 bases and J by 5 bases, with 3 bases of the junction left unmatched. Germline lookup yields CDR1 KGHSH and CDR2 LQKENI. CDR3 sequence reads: CASSPGLAMETQYF. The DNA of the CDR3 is TGTGCCAGCTCACCAGGACTAGCGATGGAGACCCAGTACTTC.

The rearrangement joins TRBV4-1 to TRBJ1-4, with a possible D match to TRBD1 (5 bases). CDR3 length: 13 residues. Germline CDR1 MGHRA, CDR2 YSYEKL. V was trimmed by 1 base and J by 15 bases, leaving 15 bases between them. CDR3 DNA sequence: TGCGCCAGCAGCCAAGTATTAGGGGCCAAGGTGTTTTTT. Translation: CASSQVLGAKVFF.

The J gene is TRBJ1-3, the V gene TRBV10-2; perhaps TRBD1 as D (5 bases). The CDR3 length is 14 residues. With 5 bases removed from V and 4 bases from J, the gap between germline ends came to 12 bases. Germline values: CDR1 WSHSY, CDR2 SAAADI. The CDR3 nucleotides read TGCGCCAGCAGTCTCGGGGGGAACGGAAACACCATATATTTT. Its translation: CASSLGGNGNTIYF.

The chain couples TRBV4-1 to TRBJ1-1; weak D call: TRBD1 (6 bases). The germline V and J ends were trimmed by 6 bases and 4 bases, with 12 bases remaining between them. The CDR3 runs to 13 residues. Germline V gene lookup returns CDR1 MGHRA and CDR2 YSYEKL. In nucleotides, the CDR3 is TGCGCCAGCAGAACGGACAGAGGCACTGAAGCTTTCTTT. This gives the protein CASRTDRGTEAFF.

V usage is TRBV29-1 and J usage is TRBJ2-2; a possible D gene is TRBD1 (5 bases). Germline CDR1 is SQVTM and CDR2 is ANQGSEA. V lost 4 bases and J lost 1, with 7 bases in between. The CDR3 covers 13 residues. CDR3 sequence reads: CSVATGNTGELFF. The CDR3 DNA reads TGCAGCGTTGCTACAGGGAACACCGGGGAGCTGTTTTTT.

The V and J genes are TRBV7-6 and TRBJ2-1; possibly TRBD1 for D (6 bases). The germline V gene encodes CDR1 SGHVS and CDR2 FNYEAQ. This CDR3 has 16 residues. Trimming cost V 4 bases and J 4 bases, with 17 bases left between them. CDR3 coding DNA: TGTGCCAGCAGCTCCCCCCTAGGGGGAAATTACAATGAGCAGTTCTTC. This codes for CASSSPLGGNYNEQFF. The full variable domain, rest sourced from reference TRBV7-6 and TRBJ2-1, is GAGVSQSPRYKVTKRGQDVALRCDPISGHVSLYWYRQALGQGPEFLTYFNYEAQQDKSGLPNDRFSAERPEGSISTLTIQRTEQRDSAMYRCASSSPLGGNYNEQFFGPGTRLTVL.

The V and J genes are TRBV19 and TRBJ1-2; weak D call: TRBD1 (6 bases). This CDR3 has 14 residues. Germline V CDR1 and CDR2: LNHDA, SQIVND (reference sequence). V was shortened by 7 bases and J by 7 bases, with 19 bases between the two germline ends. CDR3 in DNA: TGTGCCAGTACCAAAACCCCAGGGGCGAGTGGCTACACCTTC. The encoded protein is CASTKTPGASGYTF.

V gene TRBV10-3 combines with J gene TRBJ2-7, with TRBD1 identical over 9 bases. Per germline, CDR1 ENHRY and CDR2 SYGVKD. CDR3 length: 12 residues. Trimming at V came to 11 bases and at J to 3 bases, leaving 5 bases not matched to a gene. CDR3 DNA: TGTGCCGTGGGACAGGGCGGCTACGAGCAGTACTTC. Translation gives CAVGQGGYEQYF.

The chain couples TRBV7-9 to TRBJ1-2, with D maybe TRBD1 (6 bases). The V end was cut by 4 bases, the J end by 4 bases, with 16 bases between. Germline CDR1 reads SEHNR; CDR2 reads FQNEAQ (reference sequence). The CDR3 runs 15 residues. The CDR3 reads CASSSDGGGSYGYTF. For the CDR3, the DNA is TGTGCCAGCAGCTCCGACGGGGGCGGGAGCTATGGCTACACCTTC.

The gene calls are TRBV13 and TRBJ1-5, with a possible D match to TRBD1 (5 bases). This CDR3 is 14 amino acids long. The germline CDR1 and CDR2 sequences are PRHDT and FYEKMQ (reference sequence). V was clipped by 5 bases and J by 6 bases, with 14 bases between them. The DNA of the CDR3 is TGTGCCAGCAGCCGAGGCCGGGGACTTCAGCCCCAGCATTTT. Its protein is CASSRGRGLQPQHF.

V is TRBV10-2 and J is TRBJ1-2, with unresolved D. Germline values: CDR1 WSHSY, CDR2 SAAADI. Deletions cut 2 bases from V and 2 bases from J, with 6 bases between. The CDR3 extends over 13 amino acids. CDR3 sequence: CASSEGTNYGYTF. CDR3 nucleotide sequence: TGCGCCAGCAGTGAGGGCACCAACTATGGCTACACCTTC.

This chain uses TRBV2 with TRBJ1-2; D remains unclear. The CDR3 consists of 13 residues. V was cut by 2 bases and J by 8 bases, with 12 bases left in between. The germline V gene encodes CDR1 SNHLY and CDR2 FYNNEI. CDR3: CASSEQLTKGYTF. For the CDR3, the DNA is TGTGCCAGCAGTGAACAGTTAACTAAAGGCTACACCTTC.